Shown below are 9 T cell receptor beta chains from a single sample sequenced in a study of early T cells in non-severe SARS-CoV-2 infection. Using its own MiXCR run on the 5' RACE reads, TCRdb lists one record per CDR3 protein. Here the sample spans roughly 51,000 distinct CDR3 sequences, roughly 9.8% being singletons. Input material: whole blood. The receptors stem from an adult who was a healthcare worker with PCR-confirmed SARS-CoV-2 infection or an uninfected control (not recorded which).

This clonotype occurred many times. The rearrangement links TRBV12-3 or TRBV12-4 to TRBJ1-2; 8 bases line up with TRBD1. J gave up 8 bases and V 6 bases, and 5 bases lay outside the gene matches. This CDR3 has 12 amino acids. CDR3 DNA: TGTGCCAGCAGCCTACAGGGGGAAGGCTACACCTTC. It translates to CASSLQGEGYTF.

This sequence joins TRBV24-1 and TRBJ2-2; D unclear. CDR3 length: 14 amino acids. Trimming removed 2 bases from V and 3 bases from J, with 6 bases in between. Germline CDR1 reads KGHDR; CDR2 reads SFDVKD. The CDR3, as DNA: TGTGCCACCAGTGATTCCCAACACACCGGGGAGCTGTTTTTT. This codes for CATSDSQHTGELFF.

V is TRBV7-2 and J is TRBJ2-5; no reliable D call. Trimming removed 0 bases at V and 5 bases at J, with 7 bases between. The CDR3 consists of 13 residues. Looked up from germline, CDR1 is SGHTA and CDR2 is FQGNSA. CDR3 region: CASSLASRETQYF. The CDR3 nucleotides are TGTGCCAGCAGCTTAGCTTCGAGGGAGACCCAGTACTTC.

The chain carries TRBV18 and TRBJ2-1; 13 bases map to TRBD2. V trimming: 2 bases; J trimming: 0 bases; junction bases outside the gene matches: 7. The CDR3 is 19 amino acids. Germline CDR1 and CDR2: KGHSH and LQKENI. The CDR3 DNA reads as TGTGCCAGCTCACCAAGGGGACTAGCGGGACCTTCCTCCTACAATGAGCAGTTCTTC. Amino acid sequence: CASSPRGLAGPSSYNEQFF.

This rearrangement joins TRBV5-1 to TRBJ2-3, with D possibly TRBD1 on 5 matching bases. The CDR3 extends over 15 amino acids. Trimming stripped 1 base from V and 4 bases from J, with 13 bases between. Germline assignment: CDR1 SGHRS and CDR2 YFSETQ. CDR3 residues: CASSLQGKSADTQYF. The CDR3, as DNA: TGCGCCAGCAGCTTGCAGGGAAAAAGTGCAGATACGCAGTATTTT.

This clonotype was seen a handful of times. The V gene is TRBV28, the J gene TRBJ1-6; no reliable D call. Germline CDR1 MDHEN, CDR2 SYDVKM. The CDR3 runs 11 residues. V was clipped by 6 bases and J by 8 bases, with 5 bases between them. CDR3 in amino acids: CASRHDSPLHF. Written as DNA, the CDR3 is TGTGCCAGCAGGCACGATTCACCCCTCCACTTT.

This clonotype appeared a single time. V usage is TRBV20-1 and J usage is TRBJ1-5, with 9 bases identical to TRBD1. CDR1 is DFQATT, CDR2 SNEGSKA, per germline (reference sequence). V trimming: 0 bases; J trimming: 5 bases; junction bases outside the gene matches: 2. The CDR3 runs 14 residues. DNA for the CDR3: TGCAGTGCTAGAGAGACAGGGGGATATCAGCCCCAGCATTTT. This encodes CSARETGGYQPQHF.

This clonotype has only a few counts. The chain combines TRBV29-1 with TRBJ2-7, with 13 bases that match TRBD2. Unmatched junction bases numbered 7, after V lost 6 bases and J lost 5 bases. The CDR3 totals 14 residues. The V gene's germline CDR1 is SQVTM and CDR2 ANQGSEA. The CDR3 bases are TGCAGCGTCAACGGACTAGCGGGAGTCCACGAGCAGTACTTC. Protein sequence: CSVNGLAGVHEQYF.

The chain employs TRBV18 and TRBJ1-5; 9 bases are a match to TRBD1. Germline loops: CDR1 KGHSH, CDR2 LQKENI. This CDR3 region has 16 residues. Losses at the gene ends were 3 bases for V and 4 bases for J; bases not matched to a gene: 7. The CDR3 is CASSPRDRAPNQPQHF. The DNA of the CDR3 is TGTGCCAGCTCACCCCGGGACAGGGCGCCTAATCAGCCCCAGCATTTT.